This T cell receptor (beta chain) was identified in a study of T cells in Graves' hyperthyroidism and ophthalmopathy. This CDR3 contains 15 residues. V lost 11 bases, J lost 6 bases, and 17 bases stayed unmatched. The germline CDR1 and CDR2 sequences are ENHRY and SYGVKD. This clonotype was found a few times. Its antigen is not identified. Findings and limits, study-wide: In the analysis, a 13 V-J model separated ophthalmopathy from stable hyperthyroidism. Researchers found most expanded thyroid clonotypes above 0.001 in blood as well.

TCR beta CDR3 region amplification was performed from RNA transcripts. The HTBI primer set drove a first-round RT-PCR of the TCR CDR3. Via MiXCR, TCRdb re-called the multiplex PCR reads, giving one row per CDR3 protein. The sample gives 550,000 to 700,000 distinct CDR3 sequences, about half of which show up once; about 20% is in the top ten. The sample comprised peripheral blood or thyroid tissue (not recorded which). V and J are TRBV10-3 and TRBJ2-7; TRBD1 aligns across 9 bases. The TCR sequence derives from an adult woman with Graves' disease, either hyperthyroidism or ophthalmopathy (not recorded which). This chain's CDR3 is CASRGQGPFRVEQYF. The DNA for the CDR3 is TGTGCCTCAAGGGGACAGGGTCCTTTTCGCGTCGAGCAGTACTTC.